This TCR beta chain was sequenced for a study of cytomegalovirus exposure and HLA in healthy donors. Points on this clone: Its antigen is currently unknown.

The primer mix had 60 Vbeta and 13 Jbeta primers. The repertoire was sequenced with immunoSEQ multiplex PCR; TCRdb's copy has only in-frame clones and lacks some. Of about 160,000 clones detected, around four fifths appear once; the ten largest clones hold around 1.4%. General study results and limits: Investigators reported 150 to 200 TCR beta chains as tied to cytomegalovirus.

This CDR3 is built from 18 residues. Unmatched junction bases numbered 9, after V lost 1 base and J lost 0 bases. CDR1 and CDR2 from the germline V gene are MDHEN and SYDVKM. Material for sequencing was PBMCs. This sequence joins TRBV28 and TRBJ2-1; 7 bases align to TRBD2. The receptor comes from a young woman in good health and CMV-seronegative. Here the CDR3 reads CASSLLRGGGSSYNEQFF. CDR3 in DNA: TGTGCCAGCAGTTTATTGCGTGGGGGGGGAAGCTCCTACAATGAGCAGTTCTTC.